The 18 T cell receptor beta chains presented below share a single source sample, sequenced in a study of blood T cell repertoires in COVID-19. This table comes from immunoSEQ multiplex PCR, and its TCRdb copy is limited to in-frame clones, with some not included. The sample has 200,000 to 250,000 clones, 80% to 85% seen once. The specimen sequenced was PBMCs or T cells enriched from blood (not recorded which). All receptors derive from a woman in her thirties or forties who had recovered from COVID-19.

V usage is TRBV3-1 (or the pseudogene TRBV3-2) and J usage is TRBJ1-1; D is possibly TRBD1 (6 bases). The length of the CDR3 is 15 residues. The V end was cut by 6 bases, the J end by 5 bases, with 19 bases between. Germline assignment: CDR1 LGHDT and CDR2 YNNKEL (reference sequence). The CDR3: CASRPNTGWGTEAFF. In DNA form, the CDR3 reads TGTGCCAGCAGACCAAACACAGGGTGGGGTACTGAAGCTTTCTTT.

CDR3 sequence reads: CASSLGATGANVLTF. The CDR3 nucleotides read TGTGCCAGCAGTTTGGGGGCAACTGGGGCCAACGTCCTGACTTTC. The chain carries TRBV27 and TRBJ2-6, with a tentative D call TRBD1 (6 bases). This CDR3 comprises 15 residues. Germline V gene lookup returns CDR1 MNHEY and CDR2 SMNVEV (reference sequence). Trimming stripped 3 bases from V and 2 bases from J, with 8 bases between.

The CDR3 reads CASSVVRDRVQPQHF. CDR3 DNA sequence: TGTGCCAGCAGCGTAGTCAGGGATAGGGTTCAGCCCCAGCATTTT. The chain has TRBV9 and TRBJ1-5; possible D gene TRBD1, 5 bases. CDR1 and CDR2 (germline): SGDLS, YYNGEE. The CDR3 runs to 15 residues. The ends were cut back, 0 bases at V and 6 bases at J, with 13 bases in the middle.

The genes are TRBV19 and TRBJ2-7; a weak D match, TRBD1 (6 bases). The germline V gene encodes CDR1 LNHDA and CDR2 SQIVND (reference sequence). The V gene lost 3 bases and the J gene lost 4 bases, with 13 bases spanning the gap. The CDR3 contains 14 residues. The CDR3 region is CASSISGRGYEQYF. CDR3 in DNA: TGTGCCAGTAGTATTTCAGGCAGGGGTTACGAGCAGTACTTC.

This clone was recorded many times. V gene TRBV7-6 combines with J gene TRBJ2-1, with unresolved D. There are 14 residues in the CDR3. V dropped 4 bases and J dropped 8 bases, with 15 bases sitting between them. The germline gives CDR1 SGHVS, CDR2 FNYEAQ. CDR3 in DNA: TGTGCCAGCAGCTCCGACGAGGTCTCCCATGAGCAGTTCTTC. This sequence encodes CASSSDEVSHEQFF.

The chain recombines TRBV19 with TRBJ1-2, with D tentatively TRBD1 (6 bases). Germline CDR1 and CDR2: LNHDA and SQIVND (reference sequence). CDR3 size: 16 residues. Trimming removed 7 bases from V and 1 base from J, with 19 bases in between. CDR3 nucleotide sequence: TGTGCCAGTAACACGGACAGTTCTCTAATTAACTATGGCTACACCTTC. This encodes CASNTDSSLINYGYTF.

V usage is TRBV6-5 and J usage is TRBJ2-1, with 7 bases matching TRBD2. With V trimmed by 2 bases and J by 3 bases, 7 bases remained unmatched. The germline gives CDR1 MNHEY, CDR2 SVGAGI. The length of the CDR3 is 16 residues. DNA for the CDR3: TGTGCCAGCAGTTACGGTTCTAGCGGTCTCTACAATGAGCAGTTCTTC. Translated, it gives CASSYGSSGLYNEQFF.

The chain couples TRBV19 to TRBJ1-6; 8 bases align to TRBD1. This CDR3 spans 15 amino acids. Germline loops: CDR1 LNHDA, CDR2 SQIVND (reference sequence). V gave up 7 bases and J gave up 10 bases; unmatched junction bases: 12. CDR3 residues: CASNLGGTGVSPLHF. In nucleotides, the CDR3 is TGTGCCAGTAACCTAGGGGGGACAGGAGTCTCACCCCTCCACTTT.

The chain joins TRBV6-5 to TRBJ1-1; the match to TRBD1 covers 10 bases. The CDR3 totals 15 residues. Trimming took 6 bases from V and 3 from J; bases not matched to a gene: 7. The germline V gene has CDR1 MNHEY and CDR2 SVGAGI. The CDR3 DNA follows: TGTGCCAGCAGAAGACAGGGGGCGATGGACACTGAAGCTTTCTTT. Protein sequence: CASRRQGAMDTEAFF.

The gene calls are TRBV28 and TRBJ1-5; D not certain. CDR3 length equals 14 residues. CDR1 MDHEN and CDR2 SYDVKM come from the germline V gene. The V and J ends lost 7 bases and 3 bases respectively, with 13 bases between them. DNA of the CDR3: TGTGCCAGCACCCCGGGAACCAACAATCAGCCCCAGCATTTT. Amino acid sequence: CASTPGTNNQPQHF.

The V gene is TRBV5-4, the J gene TRBJ1-1, with 9 bases aligning to TRBD1. Trimming took 4 bases from V and 8 from J; bases not matched to a gene: 6. The germline CDR1 and CDR2 sequences are SGHNT and YYREEE (reference sequence). The CDR3 spans 13 residues. The CDR3 sequence: CASSRTGTGEAFF. CDR3 nucleotide sequence: TGTGCCAGCAGCCGTACCGGGACAGGGGAAGCTTTCTTT. Looking up the rest from reference TRBV5-4 and TRBJ1-1 gives the full variable domain: ETGVTQSPTHLIKTRGQQVTLRCSSQSGHNTVSWYQQALGQGPQFIFQYYREEENGRGNFPPRFSGLQFPNYSSELNVNALELDDSALYLCASSRTGTGEAFFGQGTRLTVV.

This clone has only one observation. J is TRBJ2-1 and V is TRBV7-2; perhaps TRBD2 as D (5 bases). Trimming shortened V by 0 bases and J by 6 bases, and 12 bases separated the two germline ends. Germline V gives CDR1 SGHTA, CDR2 FQGNSA. This CDR3 contains 15 residues. The CDR3 region has the DNA TGTGCCAGCAGCTTAGCGGGGAGAGACCTCAATGAGCAGTTCTTC. It specifies CASSLAGRDLNEQFF. Full variable domain (remainder filled in from reference TRBV7-2 and TRBJ2-1): GAGVSQSPSNKVTEKGKDVELRCDPISGHTALYWYRQSLGQGLEFLIYFQGNSAPDKSGLPSDRFSAERTGGSVSTLTIQRTQQEDSAVYLCASSLAGRDLNEQFFGPGTRLTVL.

The rearrangement links TRBV5-4 to TRBJ2-1; a weak D match, TRBD2 (5 bases). CDR1 and CDR2 (germline): SGHNT, YYREEE (reference sequence). V dropped 0 bases and J dropped 4 bases, with 11 bases sitting between them. The CDR3 is 15 residues long. CDR3 protein: CASSLGAAPYNEQFF. The CDR3 bases are TGTGCCAGCAGCTTGGGAGCGGCCCCTTACAATGAGCAGTTCTTC.

This clone was recorded only once. This chain's CDR3 is CAWSVRSTILSFYGYTF. DNA of the CDR3: TGTGCCTGGAGTGTAAGAAGTACGATTCTATCGTTCTATGGCTACACCTTC. The chain combines TRBV30 with TRBJ1-2; no firm D call. Trimming removed 0 bases at V and 4 bases at J, with 21 bases between. The CDR3 sequence is 17 residues long. Germline values: CDR1 GTSNPN, CDR2 SVGIG (reference sequence).

This chain joins TRBV11-2 and TRBJ2-7; the D gene is possibly TRBD1 (6 bases). The germline V and J ends were trimmed by 3 bases and 2 bases, with 14 bases remaining between them. The CDR3 length is 15 residues. Per germline, CDR1 SGHAT and CDR2 FQNNGV. CDR3 coding DNA: TGTGCCAGCAGCTTCACCGGGACAAACACCTACGAGCAGTACTTC. This gives the protein CASSFTGTNTYEQYF.

V usage is TRBV5-1 and J usage is TRBJ2-2, with D possibly TRBD1 on 5 matching bases. The V gene lost 4 bases and the J gene lost 4 bases, with 17 bases spanning the gap. CDR1 and CDR2 (germline): SGHRS, YFSETQ. The CDR3 spans 16 residues. This chain's CDR3 is CASSGGQSTPTGELFF. The CDR3 nucleotides are TGCGCCAGCAGCGGTGGACAAAGCACTCCCACCGGGGAGCTGTTTTTT.

This clone was observed a single time. The rearrangement joins TRBV18 to TRBJ1-1; a weak D match, TRBD1 (6 bases). Per germline, CDR1 KGHSH and CDR2 LQKENI. The V end was cut by 2 bases, the J end by 4 bases, with 11 bases between. The CDR3 totals 14 residues. CDR3 in DNA: TGTGCCAGCTCACCATCCGAAGGGGGCACTGAAGCTTTCTTT. Translating gives CASSPSEGGTEAFF.

The chain links TRBV5-4 to TRBJ2-1; 7 bases align to TRBD2. The CDR3 spans 15 residues. Germline CDR1 and CDR2: SGHNT and YYREEE (reference sequence). The V segment lost 2 bases and the J segment 6 bases; nucleotides outside the gene matches: 8. The CDR3 reads CASSFAGAGLNEQFF. CDR3 DNA sequence: TGTGCCAGCAGCTTCGCGGGAGCCGGGCTCAATGAGCAGTTCTTC.